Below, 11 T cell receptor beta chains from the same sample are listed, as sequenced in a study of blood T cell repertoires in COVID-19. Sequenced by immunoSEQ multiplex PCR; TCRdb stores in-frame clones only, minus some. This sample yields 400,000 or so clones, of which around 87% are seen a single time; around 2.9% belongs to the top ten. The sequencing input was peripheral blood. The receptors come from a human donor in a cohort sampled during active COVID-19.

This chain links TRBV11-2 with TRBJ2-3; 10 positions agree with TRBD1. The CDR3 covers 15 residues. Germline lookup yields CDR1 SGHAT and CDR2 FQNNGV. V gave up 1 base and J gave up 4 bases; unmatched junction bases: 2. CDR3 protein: CASSLGGQGSDTQYF. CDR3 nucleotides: TGTGCCAGCAGCTTAGGGGGACAGGGGTCAGATACGCAGTATTTT.

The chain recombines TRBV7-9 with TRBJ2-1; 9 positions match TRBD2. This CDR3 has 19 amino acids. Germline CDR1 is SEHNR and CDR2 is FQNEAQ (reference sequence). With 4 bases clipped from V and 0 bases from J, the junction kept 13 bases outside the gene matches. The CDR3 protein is CASSSIRSGRTSSYNEQFF. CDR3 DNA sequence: TGTGCCAGCAGCTCGATTAGGAGCGGGAGGACGAGCTCCTACAATGAGCAGTTCTTC. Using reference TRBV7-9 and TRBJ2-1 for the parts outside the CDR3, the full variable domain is DTGVSQNPRHKITKRGQNVTFRCDPISEHNRLYWYRQTLGQGPEFLTYFQNEAQLEKSRLLSDRFSAERPKGSFSTLEIQRTEQGDSAMYLCASSSIRSGRTSSYNEQFFGPGTRLTVL.

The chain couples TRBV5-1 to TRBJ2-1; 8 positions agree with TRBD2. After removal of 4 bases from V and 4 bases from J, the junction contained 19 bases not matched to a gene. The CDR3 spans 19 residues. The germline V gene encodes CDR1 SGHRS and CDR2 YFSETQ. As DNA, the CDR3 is TGCGCCAGCAGCAAATGGGCCGGGAGGGCCCCGGCCCTATACAATGAGCAGTTCTTC. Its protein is CASSKWAGRAPALYNEQFF. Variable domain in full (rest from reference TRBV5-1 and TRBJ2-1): KAGVTQTPRYLIKTRGQQVTLSCSPISGHRSVSWYQQTPGQGLQFLFEYFSETQRNKGNFPGRFSGRQFSNSRSEMNVSTLELGDSALYLCASSKWAGRAPALYNEQFFGPGTRLTVL.

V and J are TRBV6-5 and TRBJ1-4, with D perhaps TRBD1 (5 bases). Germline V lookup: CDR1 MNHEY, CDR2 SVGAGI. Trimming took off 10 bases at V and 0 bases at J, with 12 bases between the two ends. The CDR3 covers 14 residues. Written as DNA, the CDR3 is TGTGCCACCTCGACAGCATCAACTAATGAAAAACTGTTTTTT. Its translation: CATSTASTNEKLFF.

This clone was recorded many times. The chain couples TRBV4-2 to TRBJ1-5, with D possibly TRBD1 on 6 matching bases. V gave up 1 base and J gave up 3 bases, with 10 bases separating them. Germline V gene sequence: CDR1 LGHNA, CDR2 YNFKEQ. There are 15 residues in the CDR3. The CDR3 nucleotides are TGTGCCAGCAGCCAAGGAGGGGGGGTCAATCAGCCCCAGCATTTT. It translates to CASSQGGGVNQPQHF.

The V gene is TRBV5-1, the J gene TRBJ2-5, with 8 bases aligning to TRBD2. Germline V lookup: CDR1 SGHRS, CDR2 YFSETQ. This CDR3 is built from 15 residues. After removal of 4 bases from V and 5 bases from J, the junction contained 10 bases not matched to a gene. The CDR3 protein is CASSEQRERWETQYF. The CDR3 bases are TGCGCCAGCAGCGAACAGCGGGAGAGGTGGGAGACCCAGTACTTC.

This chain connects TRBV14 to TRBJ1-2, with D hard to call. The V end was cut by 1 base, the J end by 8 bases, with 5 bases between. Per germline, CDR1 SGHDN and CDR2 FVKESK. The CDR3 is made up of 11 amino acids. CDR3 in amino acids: CASSQGGGYTF. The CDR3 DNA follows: TGTGCCAGCAGCCAAGGCGGGGGCTACACCTTC.

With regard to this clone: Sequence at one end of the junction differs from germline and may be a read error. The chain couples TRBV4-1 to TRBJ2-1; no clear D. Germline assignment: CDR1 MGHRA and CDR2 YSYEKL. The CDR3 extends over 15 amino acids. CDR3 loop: CASSQGRDTYDEQFF. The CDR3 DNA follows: TGCGCCAGCAGCCAAGGACGAGACACCTACGATGAGCAGTTCTTC.

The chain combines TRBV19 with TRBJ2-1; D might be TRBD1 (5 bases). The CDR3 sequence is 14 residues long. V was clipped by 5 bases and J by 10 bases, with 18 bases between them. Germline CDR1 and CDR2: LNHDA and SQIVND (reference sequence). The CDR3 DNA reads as TGTGCCAGTAGTCTCGGACATCCTAGTTTGGAGCAGTTCTTC. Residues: CASSLGHPSLEQFF.

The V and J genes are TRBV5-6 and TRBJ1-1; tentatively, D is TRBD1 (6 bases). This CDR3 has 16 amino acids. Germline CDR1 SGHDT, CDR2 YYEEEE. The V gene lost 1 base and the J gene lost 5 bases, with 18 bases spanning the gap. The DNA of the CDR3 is TGTGCCAGCAGCTTGTTTAGGTCAGGGGTCGGGACTGAAGCTTTCTTT. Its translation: CASSLFRSGVGTEAFF.

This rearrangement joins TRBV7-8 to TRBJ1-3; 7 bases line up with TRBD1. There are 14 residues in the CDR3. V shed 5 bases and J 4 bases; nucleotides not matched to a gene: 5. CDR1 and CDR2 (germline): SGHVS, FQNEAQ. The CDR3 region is CASSPTGAGNTIYF. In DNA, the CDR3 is TGTGCCAGCAGCCCCACAGGGGCAGGAAACACCATATATTTT.